These 31 T cell receptor beta chains were sequenced from one sample in a study of shared T cell receptors in the human thymus. The protocol was immunoSEQ multiplex PCR, while the TCRdb copy is restricted to in-frame clones and leaves out a portion. Found here are around 730,000 clones, roughly 88% of them singletons; the top ten hold about 0.011%. The same data also contributed to another study, on human thymus T cells.

Input material: thymocytes. These receptors all stem from a girl in the first two years of life with a congenital heart defect.

In this sample, this clone turned up once. The chain links TRBV9 to TRBJ2-1; 8 nucleotides match TRBD1. V was clipped by 0 bases and J by 5 bases; unmatched bases: 1. CDR1 is SGDLS and CDR2 is YYNGEE in the germline V gene. The CDR3 runs 14 residues. CDR3 nucleotide sequence: TGTGCCAGCAGCGTAGTGGACAGGGACAATGAGCAGTTCTTC. Its translation is CASSVVDRDNEQFF.

The chain carries TRBV5-1 and TRBJ1-2; D may be TRBD1 (5 bases). Germline V CDR1 and CDR2: SGHRS, YFSETQ. The CDR3 covers 18 residues. V was shortened by 4 bases and J by 0 bases, with 22 bases between the two germline ends. Here the CDR3 DNA reads TGCGCCAGCAGCCCCGGGGGAGCCGGAAAGGTAGCTAACTATGGCTACACCTTC. Its protein product is CASSPGGAGKVANYGYTF.

The chain employs TRBV2 and TRBJ2-1; D might be TRBD2 (7 bases). CDR3 size: 15 residues. Trimming cost V 6 bases and J 7 bases, with 19 bases left between them. Germline V CDR1 and CDR2: SNHLY, FYNNEI. The DNA for the CDR3 is TGTGCCAGCAGCATACAGGGAGGGGGAGGGAATGAGCAGTTCTTC. Residues: CASSIQGGGGNEQFF.

This CDR3 is CASSCAHPSGGLLYEQYF. In DNA form, the CDR3 reads TGTGCCAGCAGCTGTGCTCATCCTAGCGGGGGCCTACTTTACGAGCAGTACTTC. This chain joins TRBV7-9 and TRBJ2-7; 10 nucleotides agree with TRBD2. Per the germline V gene, CDR1 is SEHNR and CDR2 is FQNEAQ (reference sequence). V gave up 4 bases and J gave up 4 bases; unmatched junction bases: 16. The CDR3 runs to 18 residues.

The chain is built from TRBV5-1 and TRBJ1-1, with 8 bases that match TRBD1. This CDR3 is 15 amino acids long. The germline gives CDR1 SGHRS, CDR2 YFSETQ. V trimming: 1 base; J trimming: 3 bases; junction bases outside the gene matches: 5. CDR3 residues: CASSLLTGEDTEAFF. The CDR3 DNA reads TGCGCCAGCAGCTTGCTGACAGGGGAGGACACTGAAGCTTTCTTT.

V and J are TRBV2 and TRBJ2-6; D may be TRBD1 (5 bases). In germline, CDR1 is SNHLY, CDR2 FYNNEI. Trimming pared 6 bases from V and 0 bases from J, leaving 15 bases between. The CDR3 has 17 amino acids. The CDR3 is CASRADSLNSGANVLTF. In DNA form, the CDR3 reads TGTGCCAGCAGGGCAGACAGCCTTAACTCTGGGGCCAACGTCCTGACTTTC.

The chain carries TRBV4-3 and TRBJ1-2, with D perhaps TRBD1 (6 bases). This CDR3 is built from 15 residues. Trimming pared 1 base from V and 6 bases from J, leaving 15 bases between. Per the germline V gene, CDR1 is LGHNA and CDR2 is YSLEER. This chain's CDR3 is CASSQVSDRMDGYTF. The DNA of the CDR3 is TGCGCCAGCAGCCAAGTCTCAGACAGGATGGATGGCTACACCTTC.

The V call is TRBV14, the J call TRBJ1-1, with 7 bases aligning to TRBD1. The CDR3 is 13 residues long. Looked up from germline, CDR1 is SGHDN and CDR2 is FVKESK. Unmatched junction bases numbered 9, after V lost 2 bases and J lost 12 bases. DNA of the CDR3: TGTGCCAGCAGCCAACCCAGACAGGGCGGGACTTTCTTT. It is translated as CASSQPRQGGTFF.

V is TRBV9 and J is TRBJ2-5; maybe TRBD1 (5 bases). The CDR3 sequence is 14 residues long. V shed 0 bases and J shed 5 bases, with 11 bases lying between them. The germline gives CDR1 SGDLS, CDR2 YYNGEE. For the CDR3, the DNA is TGTGCCAGCAGCGTAGAATCAGGGTGGGAGACCCAGTACTTC. Amino acids: CASSVESGWETQYF.

The chain's CDR3 is CASAGNTGELFF. The CDR3 coding sequence is TGTGCCAGCGCAGGTAACACCGGGGAGCTGTTTTTT. The chain combines TRBV28 with TRBJ2-2; D gene unclear. Germline V gene lookup returns CDR1 MDHEN and CDR2 SYDVKM. This CDR3 comprises 12 residues. Trimming stripped 8 bases from V and 2 bases from J, with 6 bases between.

This chain uses TRBV28 with TRBJ1-1; D not certain. The CDR3 is 14 residues long. Between the trimmed V and J ends, which lost 3 bases and 2 bases, there was a span of 10 bases. Per germline, CDR1 MDHEN and CDR2 SYDVKM. CDR3 DNA sequence: TGTGCCAGCAGTTTTCTCCCAACAAACACTGAAGCTTTCTTT. Translation: CASSFLPTNTEAFF. Full variable domain (missing parts from reference TRBV28 and TRBJ1-1): DVKVTQSSRYLVKRTGEKVFLECVQDMDHENMFWYRQDPGLGLRLIYFSYDVKMKEKGDIPEGYSVSREKKERFSLILESASTNQTSMYLCASSFLPTNTEAFFGQGTRLTVV.

This rearrangement joins TRBV14 to TRBJ2-6; D perhaps matches TRBD2 (5 bases). Trimming took off 0 bases at V and 0 bases at J, with 9 bases between the two ends. CDR3 size: 17 residues. Germline V lookup: CDR1 SGHDN, CDR2 FVKESK. The CDR3 nucleotides read TGTGCCAGCAGCCAAGATTGTGGAGGCTCTGGGGCCAACGTCCTGACTTTC. This translates into CASSQDCGGSGANVLTF.

The V call is TRBV7-4, the J call TRBJ2-5, with 8 bases lining up with TRBD2. V lost 5 bases to trimming and J lost 4 bases; unmatched junction nucleotides: 9. Germline CDR1 reads SGHVT; CDR2 reads SQSDAQ. The CDR3 totals 15 residues. The CDR3 loop reads CASSPPGLGGETQYF. CDR3 nucleotide sequence: TGTGCCAGCAGCCCACCGGGACTAGGAGGAGAGACCCAGTACTTC.

The rearrangement links TRBV2 to TRBJ2-1; D perhaps matches TRBD2 (6 bases). V dropped 10 bases and J dropped 2 bases, with 12 bases sitting between them. This CDR3 contains 13 residues. From germline, CDR1 is SNHLY and CDR2 FYNNEI. CDR3 nucleotides: TGTGCCATCCTAGCGTACCCCTACAATGAGCAGTTCTTC. Translation gives CAILAYPYNEQFF.

V gene TRBV5-1 combines with J gene TRBJ2-7, with D uncertain. V lost 1 base and J 0 bases, leaving 14 bases between the germline ends. The CDR3 is made up of 16 amino acids. From germline, CDR1 is SGHRS and CDR2 YFSETQ. The CDR3 region is CASSLPSGLGSYEQYF. The CDR3 region has the DNA TGCGCCAGCAGCTTGCCATCCGGGTTGGGCTCCTACGAGCAGTACTTC.

The rearrangement joins TRBV5-1 to TRBJ2-1, with 7 bases lining up with TRBD1. J was trimmed by 3 bases and V by 2 bases; bases with no gene match: 5. This CDR3 region has 15 residues. Germline V gene data show CDR1 as SGHRS and CDR2 as YFSETQ. In DNA form, the CDR3 reads TGCGCCAGCAGCTTCAGGGACAGTCTCTACAATGAGCAGTTCTTC. This gives the protein CASSFRDSLYNEQFF.

The chain joins TRBV11-2 to TRBJ2-7, with 8 nucleotides matching TRBD1. Germline V gene data show CDR1 as SGHAT and CDR2 as FQNNGV. There are 14 residues in the CDR3. The trim removed 5 bases at V and 3 bases at J, leaving 6 bases unmatched. CDR3 sequence: CASSDMDRDYEQYF. The CDR3 nucleotides read TGTGCCAGCAGCGACATGGACAGGGACTACGAGCAGTACTTC.

The chain carries TRBV7-2 and TRBJ2-1, with TRBD1 as a possible D gene (6 bases). This CDR3 is 17 amino acids long. Deletions cut 2 bases from V and 1 base from J, with 15 bases between. Germline loops: CDR1 SGHTA, CDR2 FQGNSA. CDR3 region: CASSLPVPGTSYNEQFF. Here the CDR3 DNA reads TGTGCCAGCAGCTTACCAGTCCCCGGGACATCCTACAATGAGCAGTTCTTC.

This chain links TRBV12-5 with TRBJ1-2; D is possibly TRBD1 (5 bases). V was shortened by 2 bases and J by 4 bases, with 14 bases between the two germline ends. Germline assignment: CDR1 LGHNT and CDR2 FRNRAP. The CDR3 runs 15 residues. The CDR3 DNA reads TGTGCTAGTGGTTTGCTTCCGACAGTTCTCTATGGCTACACCTTC. Amino acids: CASGLLPTVLYGYTF.

The chain combines TRBV6-6 with TRBJ1-5; TRBD1 might be the D (6 bases). Germline V gene lookup returns CDR1 MNHNY and CDR2 SVGAGI (reference sequence). The CDR3 has 16 amino acids. The V end was cut by 5 bases, the J end by 6 bases, with 20 bases between. CDR3 sequence (DNA): TGTGCCAGCAGTCCCTCTTCGGGAGGGGGGGGTCAGCCCCAGCATTTT. The encoded protein is CASSPSSGGGGQPQHF.

In its sample, this clone was seen once. This chain joins TRBV4-3 and TRBJ2-5, with D tentatively TRBD1 (5 bases). This CDR3 contains 14 residues. V was shortened by 3 bases and J by 4 bases, with 12 bases between the two germline ends. Germline assignment: CDR1 LGHNA and CDR2 YSLEER. DNA for the CDR3: TGCGCCAGCAGCCAGGGGCTGGGCTTAGAGACCCAGTACTTC. Its protein product is CASSQGLGLETQYF.

This clone was detected only a few times. This chain connects TRBV5-1 to TRBJ1-2, with D possibly being TRBD1 (5 bases). The ends were cut back, 3 bases at V and 0 bases at J, with 12 bases in the middle. Germline CDR1 reads SGHRS; CDR2 reads YFSETQ. CDR3 size: 15 residues. The CDR3 coding sequence is TGCGCCAGCAGCTCGGAGACAGTTCCTAACTATGGCTACACCTTC. It is translated as CASSSETVPNYGYTF.

This clone turned up a few times. DNA for the CDR3: TGTGCCAGCAGCCACCTCACCGGGACTTTAATTTGGGGGAATTCACCCCTCCACTTT. Amino acid sequence: CASSHLTGTLIWGNSPLHF. This chain links TRBV7-9 with TRBJ1-6, with D possibly matching TRBD1 (5 bases). Germline V lookup: CDR1 SEHNR, CDR2 FQNEAQ (reference sequence). Trimming left V 5 bases short and J 7 bases short, with 27 bases between. This CDR3 comprises 19 residues.

The count of this clone is one. The chain couples TRBV19 to TRBJ2-5; a possible D gene is TRBD2 (6 bases). The V gene's germline CDR1 is LNHDA and CDR2 SQIVND (reference sequence). CDR3 length: 19 residues. Trimming removed 4 bases at V and 3 bases at J, with 27 bases between. Here the CDR3 DNA reads TGTGCCAGTAGTAAACGACTCCTACTGTTTGAGACTAGAAAAGAGACCCAGTACTTC. Translated: CASSKRLLLFETRKETQYF.

The rearrangement joins TRBV4-1 to TRBJ1-1; D perhaps matches TRBD1 (5 bases). This CDR3 contains 15 residues. Looked up from germline, CDR1 is MGHRA and CDR2 is YSYEKL. V was shortened by 2 bases and J by 2 bases, with 12 bases between the two germline ends. The DNA for the CDR3 is TGCGCCAGCAGCCAAAGGGGCTGGGCCAACACTGAAGCTTTCTTT. It codes for CASSQRGWANTEAFF.

The rearrangement links TRBV28 to TRBJ2-3, with D possibly being TRBD2 (7 bases). The V end was cut by 4 bases, the J end by 8 bases, with 28 bases between. Germline V gene data show CDR1 as MDHEN and CDR2 as SYDVKM. This CDR3 spans 18 amino acids. CDR3 residues: CASSSSFWGGPPGVTQYF. Here the CDR3 DNA reads TGTGCCAGCAGTTCCTCATTTTGGGGGGGGCCGCCTGGGGTTACGCAGTATTTT.

The V and J genes are TRBV4-1 and TRBJ1-6; no reliable D call. CDR1 is MGHRA and CDR2 is YSYEKL in the germline V gene. This CDR3 has 16 amino acids. The germline V and J ends were trimmed by 1 base and 7 bases, with 14 bases remaining between them. This CDR3 is CASSQGPSRENSPLHF. The CDR3 DNA reads as TGCGCCAGCAGCCAAGGTCCCTCGCGGGAAAATTCACCCCTCCACTTT.

This rearrangement joins TRBV28 to TRBJ1-2; D not certain. V lost 6 bases to trimming and J lost 4 bases, with 6 bases between them. Per the germline V gene, CDR1 is MDHEN and CDR2 is SYDVKM. This CDR3 comprises 11 residues. CDR3 nucleotides: TGTGCCAGCAGGCAGGTCTATGGCTACACCTTC. Translation: CASRQVYGYTF.

The chain joins TRBV7-3 to TRBJ1-5; no firm D call. This CDR3 spans 11 amino acids. CDR1 SGHTA and CDR2 FQGTGA come from the germline V gene. V was shortened by 2 bases and J by 9 bases, with 5 bases between the two germline ends. CDR3 bases: TGTGCCAGCAGCTTAGGGCGGCCCCAGCATTTT. Translation gives CASSLGRPQHF. Looking up the rest from reference TRBV7-3 and TRBJ1-5 gives the full variable domain: GAGVSQTPSNKVTEKGKYVELRCDPISGHTALYWYRQSLGQGPEFLIYFQGTGAADDSGLPNDRFFAVRPEGSVSTLKIQRTERGDSAVYLCASSLGRPQHFGDGTRLSIL.

The chain carries TRBV9 and TRBJ1-3; D not resolved. Germline V gene lookup returns CDR1 SGDLS and CDR2 YYNGEE. V was pared by 3 bases and J by 4 bases, with 5 bases between. The CDR3 sequence is 12 residues long. The DNA of the CDR3 is TGTGCCAGCAGCGGACTAGGAAACACCATATATTTT. Protein sequence: CASSGLGNTIYF. The variable domain in full, completed from reference TRBV9 and TRBJ1-3, reads DSGVTQTPKHLITATGQRVTLRCSPRSGDLSVYWYQQSLDQGLQFLIQYYNGEERAKGNILERFSAQQFPDLHSELNLSSLELGDSALYFCASSGLGNTIYFGEGSWLTVV.

The chain has TRBV7-2 and TRBJ2-5; D possibly corresponds to TRBD2 (5 bases). CDR3 size: 14 residues. The germline CDR1 and CDR2 sequences are SGHTA and FQGNSA. V was clipped by 2 bases and J by 5 bases, with 12 bases between them. The CDR3 sequence: CASSLFSVRETQYF. In DNA, the CDR3 is TGTGCCAGCAGCTTATTTAGCGTCCGGGAGACCCAGTACTTC.